This TCR beta chain came from a study of graft-versus-host responses after intestinal transplantation. Regarding the study as a whole: Circulating GvH clones peaking coincided with falling HvG clones soon after transplant.

Method: immunoSEQ multiplex PCR; TCRdb's copy keeps in-frame clones and lacks some. The sample contains more than 95,000 clones, less than 95% of which appear only once. In regard to this clone: The antigen is not known.

Germline V gene sequence: CDR1 MNHEY, CDR2 SMNVEV (reference sequence). V dropped 2 bases and J dropped 5 bases, with 12 bases sitting between them. The CDR3 has 14 residues. This receptor was taken from a human donor who received an intestinal transplant. The sequencing used unstimulated CD4+ T cells sorted from spleen or lymph node cells, collected before intestinal transplant. The V gene is TRBV27, the J gene TRBJ1-2; possibly TRBD1 for D (5 bases). The CDR3 loop reads CASSLTAGSYGYTF. The CDR3 DNA is TGTGCCAGCAGTTTAACGGCAGGGTCGTATGGCTACACCTTC.